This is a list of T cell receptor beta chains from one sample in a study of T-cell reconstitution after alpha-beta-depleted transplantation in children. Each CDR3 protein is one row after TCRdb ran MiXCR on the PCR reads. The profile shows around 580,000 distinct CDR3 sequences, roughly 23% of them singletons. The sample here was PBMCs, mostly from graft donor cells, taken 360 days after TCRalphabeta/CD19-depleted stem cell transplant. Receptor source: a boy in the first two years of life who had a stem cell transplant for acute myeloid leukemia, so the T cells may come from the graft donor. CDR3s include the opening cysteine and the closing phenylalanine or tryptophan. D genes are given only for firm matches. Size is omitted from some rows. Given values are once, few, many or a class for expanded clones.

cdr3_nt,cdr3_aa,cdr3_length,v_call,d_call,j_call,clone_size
TGTGCCAGCAGTGTGAACGGGGGCCTAACAGATACGCAGTATTTT,CASSVNGGLTDTQYF,15,TRBV6-1,-,TRBJ2-3,few
TGTGCCAGCAGCTTAGATTCACAGGGAGTCTCCTACAATGAGCAGTTCTTC,CASSLDSQGVSYNEQFF,17,TRBV11-2,-,TRBJ2-1,-
TGTGCCAGCAGCCCTAGGGCCGGCACAGATACGCAGTATTTT,CASSPRAGTDTQYF,14,TRBV7-2,-,TRBJ2-3,many
TGTGCCAGCAGAATGGGGACTAGGGTAGAGACCCAGTACTTC,CASRMGTRVETQYF,14,TRBV6-1,TRBD2,TRBJ2-5,few
TGTGCCAGCAGCCCAGATCCGGGGGATGCCGGGGAGCTGTTTTTT,CASSPDPGDAGELFF,15,TRBV11-2,-,TRBJ2-2,many
TGCAGTGCTCCCGACGGGGGTAGGAACTATGGCTACACCTTC,CSAPDGGRNYGYTF,14,TRBV20-1,-,TRBJ1-2,many
TGTGCCAGCAGTGTTATCGGAGCGGGGGGGCCGCATACGCAGTATTTT,CASSVIGAGGPHTQYF,16,TRBV2,TRBD2,TRBJ2-3,-
TGCAGTGCTAGGCCCACAGGAACCACAGATACGCAGTATTTT,CSARPTGTTDTQYF,14,TRBV20-1,-,TRBJ2-3,many
TGCAGTGCTAGAAGTGGGGGCGGGAATGAGCAGTTCTTC,CSARSGGGNEQFF,13,TRBV20-1,-,TRBJ2-1,-
TGCAGTGCTAGAGTAGGTCCCTCCGGGTCCTACGAGCAGTACTTC,CSARVGPSGSYEQYF,15,TRBV20-1,-,TRBJ2-7,few
TGTGCCTGCGGACAGGGCCGCACAGATACGCAGTATTTT,CACGQGRTDTQYF,13,TRBV30,TRBD1,TRBJ2-3,few
TGTGCCAGTAAGAAGCATGGGACAGGGAACACCGGGGAGCTGTTTTTT,CASKKHGTGNTGELFF,16,TRBV6-1,TRBD1,TRBJ2-2,-
TGTGCCAGCCAGCCAGGGCCCTACGAGCAGTACTTC,CASQPGPYEQYF,12,TRBV7-9,-,TRBJ2-7,-
TGTGCCAGCAGTTTCTCGACAGGGAATGCTCAGCCCCAGCATTTT,CASSFSTGNAQPQHF,15,TRBV12-3/TRBV12-4,TRBD1,TRBJ1-5,-
TGTGCCAGCAGCTTGGAGGGACAGGGGGGGCAGAAACTGTTTTTT,CASSLEGQGGQKLFF,15,TRBV5-5,TRBD1,TRBJ1-4,many
TGTGCCAGCAGTGAAGCGCAGGGAGCCAGGGAGACCCAGTACTTC,CASSEAQGARETQYF,15,TRBV25-1,-,TRBJ2-5,-
TGTGCCAGCAGTGTCGACAGGGTAGGTCAGCCCCAGCATTTT,CASSVDRVGQPQHF,14,TRBV12-3/TRBV12-4,TRBD1,TRBJ1-5,few
TGTGCCAGCAGCTTAAGGGACAGGCCTAGCTCCTACAATGAGCAGTTCTTC,CASSLRDRPSSYNEQFF,17,TRBV7-3,TRBD1,TRBJ2-1,few
TGCGCCAGCAGCCAAGGACCTCAGGGAAGCTCCTACGAGCAGTACTTC,CASSQGPQGSSYEQYF,16,TRBV4-3,-,TRBJ2-7,few
TGTGCCAGCAGCTTGGGGACAGGTCTACTAGCGGTTGGCGAGCAGTACTTC,CASSLGTGLLAVGEQYF,17,TRBV5-5,-,TRBJ2-7,-
TGCAGTGCTAGGGCTTCGGGGGGGGCCATAAACTTC,CSARASGGAINF,12,TRBV20-1,TRBD2,TRBJ2-7,-
TGTGCCAGCAGCTTGGCGGGCAGAGGGACCGGGGAGCTGTTTTTT,CASSLAGRGTGELFF,15,TRBV5-6,-,TRBJ2-2,many
TGCAGCGTCCCAGACGGAGGGAGCTCCTACAATGAGCAGTTCTTC,CSVPDGGSSYNEQFF,15,TRBV29-1,-,TRBJ2-1,many
TGTGCCAGCAGTTTGTTCGGAGATACGCAGTATTTT,CASSLFGDTQYF,12,TRBV12-3/TRBV12-4,-,TRBJ2-3,few
TGTGCCAGCAGCGAAACAAACGGCTATAGAAACACCATATATTTT,CASSETNGYRNTIYF,15,TRBV12-3/TRBV12-4,-,TRBJ1-3,-